Listed here is a single T cell receptor beta chain. Its binding antigen is unknown. Base qualities are not at hand, and no much larger clone is one base apart. TCRbeta CDR3 regions were amplified from genomic DNA using the immunoSEQ Assay, a bias-controlled multiplex PCR. From the authors' description of their analysis: The number of nucleated cells in each sample was estimated from the amplification of reference gene primers within the assay. To quantify the absolute abundance of each unique TCRbeta CDR3 rearrangement, sequence reads were collapsed and filtered. For each sample, productive Simpson clonality was calculated as the square root of Simpson's diversity index over productive rearrangements. The immuneACCESS repertoire file appears here via TCRdb, limited to in-frame rearrangements. These files lack a portion of the clones; in checked studies, under half of the deficit traces to unresolved V genes, and the cause of the others is not known. The V and J calls and clone size were taken over from that table, and D and trimming were inferred from the DNA. The sample table records about 220,000 clones; about 85% of these occur just once. The ten largest clones take up less than 20% of the sample.

V sheds 5 bases and J sheds 4 bases, leaving 15 bases between their ends. Via the germline V gene, CDR1 is SGHTA and CDR2 FQGNSA. From its cysteine to its phenylalanine, the CDR3 spans 14 amino acids. Only the CDR3 portion is preserved as DNA: 42 bases, with reading frame beginning at the first base. Each collaborating institution followed its own protocols to collect whole blood in K2EDTA tubes. Collaborator samples were shipped for TCRbeta analysis as frozen whole blood, isolated PBMCs, or DNA extracted from either sample type. This specimen belongs to a study of blood T cell repertoires in COVID-19 (dated by TCRdb to about 2020). Regarding the research as a whole: Samples covering the acute and convalescent phases of COVID-19 were provided by collaborators in the United States, Italy and Spain. The prospective study material was composed of cDNA or gDNA derived from T cells, B-cell-depleted T cells, or PBMCs. Deeply sampled blood TCRbeta repertoires from subjects exposed to, actively infected with, or recovered from COVID-19 were included in the dataset. The repertoires were made available in a free public database intended to serve as a resource for research on the immune response to SARS-CoV-2. Samples came from the ongoing ImmuneRACE study (first 160 participants) plus 1,254 subjects from 6 global collaborators. A de-identified subject ID, COVID-19 status, age in years and sex were almost always included in the sample metadata. HLA class I and class II types, where available, came from metadata supplied by the sample provider rather than from assay-based typing.

What the research found in general, with its limitations: The quantity of clinical and demographic metadata differed by source and by participant and was supplied without curation.

The clonotype originates from a man aged 25 to 45 with active or convalescent COVID-19. Sequenced input: peripheral blood. The rearranged segments are TRBV7-2 and TRBJ2-7, with a weak D call of TRBD1 (5 bases match). The bases are TGTGCCAGCAGCCCATCTCAGGGAATTTACGAGCAGTACTTC. This gives the protein CASSPSQGIYEQYF.